This T cell receptor (beta chain) is drawn from a study of CD8+ T cells in alopecia areata. Sorted out of PBMCs were CD4+ T cells and CD8+ T cells. The CDR3 totals 13 residues. V was pared by 5 bases and J by 2 bases, with 4 bases of the junction left unmatched. The germline gives CDR1 SQVTM, CDR2 ANQGSEA. cDNA reverse transcribed from extracted RNA served as the sequencing template. Libraries were prepared by immunoSEQ multiplex PCR; TCRdb keeps only in-frame clonotypes and omits some of them. Here the sample spans roughly 150,000 clones, 50% to 60% being singletons. Study-wide results and limits: Normal scalp had lower clonality than lesional scalp, with alopecia totalis/universalis lesions showing this most strongly. Scalp specimens additionally yield sequences from normal skin's resident alphabeta T cells.

As for this clone: Its matching antigen is unknown.

The chain links TRBV29-1 to TRBJ2-5; 8 positions agree with TRBD1. The sample was CD4+ T cells sorted from blood. This TCR was recovered from a human donor in good health. CDR3 residues: CSVYRGAQETQYF. The DNA of the CDR3 is TGCAGCGTTTACAGGGGGGCTCAAGAGACCCAGTACTTC.